Listed below are T cell receptor beta chains from one sample, sequenced in a study of T cell changes during pregnancy in multiple sclerosis. Repertoires were generated with immunoSEQ multiplex PCR, while TCRdb's copy carries only in-frame clones and drops some. Among about 110,000 clones listed, under 95% were seen once. The starting material was peripheral blood, obtained after pregnancy. The source of these receptors is a female donor with multiple sclerosis, enrolled in a pregnancy study. CDR3s leave out the opening cysteine and the closing phenylalanine or tryptophan. Not every row has a clone size; where given, it reads once, few, many or a size class.

clone_size	v_call	j_call	cdr3_aa
-	TRBV5-8	TRBJ1-5	ASSLDRIRNQPQH
-	TRBV6-1	TRBJ1-5	ASSRQDSGQPQH
-	TRBV10-2	TRBJ2-5	ASSRTGGETQY
-	TRBV27	TRBJ2-3	ASSLSRAALTDTQY
once	TRBV2	TRBJ2-5	ASITGGAETQY
-	TRBV9	TRBJ1-1	ASSATGDVDTEAF
-	TRBV28	TRBJ2-7	ASSFGVAASYEQY
-	TRBV6-5	TRBJ2-7	ASSSHSFFYEQY
-	TRBV7-7	TRBJ2-2	ASSLGPGTGELF
-	TRBV5-1	TRBJ2-2	ASSGRNTGELF
-	TRBV30	TRBJ2-7	AWTPSDGGTTYEQY
-	TRBV5-1	TRBJ2-1	ASSLGTFRNEQF
-	TRBV30	TRBJ1-5	AWSLTGGRQPQH
-	TRBV30	TRBJ1-3	ASRTSGNTIY
-	TRBV5-1	TRBJ1-2	ASSWGQSTVNYGYT
many	TRBV15	TRBJ1-2	ATSRDVGGSGGGYT
-	TRBV9	TRBJ1-1	ASSVTGALNTEAF
-	TRBV7-9	TRBJ1-3	ASSVDRTGNTIY
-	TRBV28	TRBJ1-2	ASSLPSGFYGYT
-	TRBV7-2	TRBJ1-1	ASTHEAF
-	TRBV10-2	TRBJ2-3	ASSETSGFRSSTDTQY
-	TRBV30	TRBJ2-1	AWSGLAGGRGNEQF
-	TRBV6-5	TRBJ2-3	ASSYSPRGSSDTQY
few	TRBV6-6	TRBJ1-1	ASSLSLYTEAF
-	TRBV5-1	TRBJ2-1	ASSRELASGYNEQF
-	TRBV28	TRBJ1-2	ASSPSLQGAIGYT
-	TRBV6-5	TRBJ1-1	ASSSPGDTEAF
-	TRBV5-1	TRBJ1-4	ATRTSLTEKLF
-	TRBV6-1	TRBJ1-1	ASRGTVNTEAF
few	TRBV2	TRBJ1-1	ASTREGEAF
-	TRBV2	TRBJ2-7	ASTGEAFEQY
few	TRBV29-1	TRBJ2-7	SAILGLAASYEQY
-	TRBV15	TRBJ2-1	ATSGGTGSYNEQF
-	TRBV6-1	TRBJ1-5	ASSGTGINQPQH
-	TRBV28	TRBJ2-4	ASSFERANHIAKNIQY
-	TRBV2	TRBJ2-5	ASTPGTGAETQY
-	TRBV7-2	TRBJ2-3	ASSPALGGPRDTQY
-	TRBV28	TRBJ2-7	ASSLPRGNSYEQY
-	TRBV5-5	TRBJ1-2	ASSLRAGGRGYT
once	TRBV5-6	TRBJ1-5	ASSLRTGYNQPQH
-	TRBV21-1	TRBJ1-4	ASTSMDGTANEKLF
-	TRBV5-6	TRBJ2-6	ASSFNSLSGANVLT
-	TRBV5-1	TRBJ2-1	ASAATDYNEQF
-	TRBV7-9	TRBJ1-2	ASSLDWEGYT
-	TRBV6-5	TRBJ1-2	ACLVSWGYYGYT
-	TRBV7-3	TRBJ2-1	ASSLAGLAFGSSYNEQF